This entry concerns a single T cell receptor beta chain. This clone may be a read error of a much larger clone one base away. This record comes from a study of molecular identifiers for immune sequencing clone quantification. TCRdb re-called the PCR reads through MiXCR, storing one row per CDR3 protein. The sample contains some 590,000 distinct CDR3 sequences, less than 30% of which appear only once. The CDR3 is 14 residues long. Germline CDR1 and CDR2: SGHRS and YFSETQ. V and J are TRBV5-1 and TRBJ2-3, with 8 bases matching TRBD2. This clonotype was sampled from a human donor in good health. Some libraries in this study had Jurkat cell RNA spiked in. The specimen sequenced was naive CD8+ T cells from blood, with Jurkat cell RNA spiked in. Subset denoted: FACS-sorted CD8+CD4-CCR7+CD45RA+ naive T cells. The CDR3 region is CASTLGGRRDTQCF. DNA of the CDR3: TGCGCCAGCACCCTGGGCGGGAGGAGAGATACGCAGTGTTTT.